The rows below give T cell receptor beta chains drawn from one sample of a study of blood T cell repertoires in COVID-19. Data came from immunoSEQ multiplex PCR; TCRdb stores just in-frame clones and leaves some out. The data contain tens of thousands of clones, about 90% of them singletons. Source material: peripheral blood. These receptors were taken from a man between 65 and 85 years old with active COVID-19. CDR3s include the opening cysteine and the closing phenylalanine or tryptophan. The order of the fields is J gene, V gene, D gene, clone size, CDR3 DNA, CDR3 protein. The D gene is left open where the match is weak. Clone size appears in some rows only: once, few, many, or a class for an expanded clone.

j_call: TRBJ2-5
v_call: TRBV28
d_call: TRBD2
clone_size: .
cdr3_nt: TGTGCCAGCAGTATTCTAGCGGGGTCGGGTGAGACCCAGTACTTC
cdr3_aa: CASSILAGSGETQYF

j_call: TRBJ1-6
v_call: TRBV6-5
d_call: .
clone_size: .
cdr3_nt: TGTGCCAGCAGCCTCAGGACAATTGATTCACCCCTCCACTTT
cdr3_aa: CASSLRTIDSPLHF

j_call: TRBJ1-5
v_call: TRBV19
d_call: .
clone_size: .
cdr3_nt: TGTGCCAGTAGTACAACGGACATTCAGCCCCAGCATTTT
cdr3_aa: CASSTTDIQPQHF

j_call: TRBJ2-2
v_call: TRBV7-2
d_call: .
clone_size: .
cdr3_nt: TGTGCCAGCAGCGTGGGACACCTCACCGGGGAGCTGTTTTTT
cdr3_aa: CASSVGHLTGELFF

j_call: TRBJ2-7
v_call: TRBV27
d_call: TRBD1
clone_size: .
cdr3_nt: TGTGCCAGCAGGAGGGGGACAGGGGTGGGGTACTCCTACGAGCAGTACTTC
cdr3_aa: CASRRGTGVGYSYEQYF

j_call: TRBJ2-7
v_call: TRBV5-4
d_call: TRBD1
clone_size: few
cdr3_nt: TGTGCCAGCAGCTGGGACAGGGACGAGCAGTACTTC
cdr3_aa: CASSWDRDEQYF

j_call: TRBJ1-5
v_call: TRBV19
d_call: .
clone_size: once
cdr3_nt: TGTGCCAGTAGTCCCCGTGGGGGGGGTCAGCCCCAGCATTTT
cdr3_aa: CASSPRGGGQPQHF

j_call: TRBJ2-2
v_call: TRBV3-1/TRBV3-2
d_call: TRBD2
clone_size: .
cdr3_nt: TGTGCCAGCCGCAAATCAGCGGGGGGTAACACCGGGGAGCTGTTTTTT
cdr3_aa: CASRKSAGGNTGELFF

j_call: TRBJ2-5
v_call: TRBV5-1
d_call: TRBD2
clone_size: once
cdr3_nt: TGCGCCAGCAGCCTGGGGGGACTAGCGGGGCAAGAGACCCAGTACTTC
cdr3_aa: CASSLGGLAGQETQYF

j_call: TRBJ1-5
v_call: TRBV19
d_call: .
clone_size: once
cdr3_nt: TGTGCCAGTAGCAATCAGGGTTGGGGCAATCAGCCCCAGCATTTT
cdr3_aa: CASSNQGWGNQPQHF

j_call: TRBJ1-2
v_call: TRBV12-5
d_call: TRBD1
clone_size: .
cdr3_nt: TGTGCTAGTGGTTTGATGGGACAGGGGATGTATGGCTACACCTTC
cdr3_aa: CASGLMGQGMYGYTF

j_call: TRBJ2-5
v_call: TRBV11-2
d_call: TRBD2
clone_size: .
cdr3_nt: TGTGCCAGCAGCGCGCCTAGCGGAAAGACCCAGTACTTC
cdr3_aa: CASSAPSGKTQYF

j_call: TRBJ1-5
v_call: TRBV11-2
d_call: .
clone_size: few
cdr3_nt: TGTGCCAGCAGCGGGGGCGGTCCAGGTCAGCCCCAGCATTTT
cdr3_aa: CASSGGGPGQPQHF

j_call: TRBJ2-7
v_call: TRBV7-9
d_call: TRBD1
clone_size: .
cdr3_nt: TGTGCCAGCAGCCCCGCCTCGGGACAGCTCTACGAGCAGTACTTC
cdr3_aa: CASSPASGQLYEQYF

j_call: TRBJ1-2
v_call: TRBV30
d_call: TRBD1
clone_size: .
cdr3_nt: TGTGCCTGGAGTGTAGAACAGGGGTTGCGTGGCTACACCTTC
cdr3_aa: CAWSVEQGLRGYTF

j_call: TRBJ1-2
v_call: TRBV4-3
d_call: TRBD1
clone_size: .
cdr3_nt: TGCGCCAGCAGCCAAGGACAGGGGGCAGGCTACACCTTC
cdr3_aa: CASSQGQGAGYTF

j_call: TRBJ2-7
v_call: TRBV6-5
d_call: TRBD2
clone_size: few
cdr3_nt: TGTGCCAGCAGAACTCTAGCGGGGGGCTCCTACGAGCAGTACTTC
cdr3_aa: CASRTLAGGSYEQYF

j_call: TRBJ2-5
v_call: TRBV12-3/TRBV12-4
d_call: .
clone_size: once
cdr3_nt: TGTGCCAGCAGTTTAGGAAACCCTAGCACCCAGTACTTC
cdr3_aa: CASSLGNPSTQYF

j_call: TRBJ1-1
v_call: TRBV5-5
d_call: TRBD1
clone_size: .
cdr3_nt: TGTGCCAGCAGCCAGACAGGGTACGGTGAAGCTTTCTTT
cdr3_aa: CASSQTGYGEAFF

j_call: TRBJ2-3
v_call: TRBV10-3
d_call: TRBD1
clone_size: .
cdr3_nt: TGTGCCATCAGGGGACTGGGACAGGGGGGCACAGATACGCAGTATTTT
cdr3_aa: CAIRGLGQGGTDTQYF

j_call: TRBJ1-5
v_call: TRBV7-2
d_call: TRBD1
clone_size: .
cdr3_nt: TGTGCCAGCAGCCCAGGGCCGGGCAGGGGGCGGAATCAGCCCCAGCATTTT
cdr3_aa: CASSPGPGRGRNQPQHF

j_call: TRBJ2-3
v_call: TRBV29-1
d_call: TRBD2
clone_size: .
cdr3_nt: TGCAGCGTTGACGCGCGGGGGTCCACAGATACGCAGTATTTT
cdr3_aa: CSVDARGSTDTQYF

j_call: TRBJ2-3
v_call: TRBV5-1
d_call: TRBD1
clone_size: .
cdr3_nt: TGCGCCAGCAGCTCGGGACAGGGGTCCACGGATACGCAGTATTTT
cdr3_aa: CASSSGQGSTDTQYF

j_call: TRBJ2-2
v_call: TRBV3-1/TRBV3-2
d_call: TRBD2
clone_size: .
cdr3_nt: TGTGCCAGCAAAAGTGCGGGGGGGCCCAGCGGGGAGCTGTTTTTT
cdr3_aa: CASKSAGGPSGELFF

j_call: TRBJ1-1
v_call: TRBV6-4
d_call: .
clone_size: .
cdr3_nt: TGTGCCAGCAGGCGGCAGGGCGGTTCTGAAGCTTTCTTT
cdr3_aa: CASRRQGGSEAFF

j_call: TRBJ2-5
v_call: TRBV18
d_call: TRBD2
clone_size: once
cdr3_nt: TGTGCCAGCTCACGACCGGGACTAGCAGTAGAGACCCAGTACTTC
cdr3_aa: CASSRPGLAVETQYF

j_call: TRBJ2-7
v_call: TRBV27
d_call: TRBD2
clone_size: .
cdr3_nt: TGTGCCAGCAGTTTATCGGGACTAGCTTCCTACGAGCAGTACTTC
cdr3_aa: CASSLSGLASYEQYF

j_call: TRBJ2-6
v_call: TRBV2
d_call: TRBD1
clone_size: .
cdr3_nt: TGTGCCAGCAGGGGACAGGGGTCTACCCTCTCTGGGGCCAACGTCCTGACTTTC
cdr3_aa: CASRGQGSTLSGANVLTF